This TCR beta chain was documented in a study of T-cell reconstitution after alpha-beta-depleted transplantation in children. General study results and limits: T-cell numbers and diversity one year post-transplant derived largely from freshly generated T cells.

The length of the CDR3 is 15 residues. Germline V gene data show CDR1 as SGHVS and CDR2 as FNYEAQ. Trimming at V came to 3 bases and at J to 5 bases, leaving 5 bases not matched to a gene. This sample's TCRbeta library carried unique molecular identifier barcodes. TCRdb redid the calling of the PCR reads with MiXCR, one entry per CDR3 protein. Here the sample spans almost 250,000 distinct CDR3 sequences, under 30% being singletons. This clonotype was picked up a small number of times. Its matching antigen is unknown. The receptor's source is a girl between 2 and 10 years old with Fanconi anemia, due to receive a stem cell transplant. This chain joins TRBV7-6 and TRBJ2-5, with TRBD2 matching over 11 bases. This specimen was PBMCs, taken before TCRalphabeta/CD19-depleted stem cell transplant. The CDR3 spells CASSFRLAGIETQYF. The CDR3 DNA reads TGTGCCAGCAGCTTCCGACTAGCGGGAATTGAGACCCAGTACTTC.